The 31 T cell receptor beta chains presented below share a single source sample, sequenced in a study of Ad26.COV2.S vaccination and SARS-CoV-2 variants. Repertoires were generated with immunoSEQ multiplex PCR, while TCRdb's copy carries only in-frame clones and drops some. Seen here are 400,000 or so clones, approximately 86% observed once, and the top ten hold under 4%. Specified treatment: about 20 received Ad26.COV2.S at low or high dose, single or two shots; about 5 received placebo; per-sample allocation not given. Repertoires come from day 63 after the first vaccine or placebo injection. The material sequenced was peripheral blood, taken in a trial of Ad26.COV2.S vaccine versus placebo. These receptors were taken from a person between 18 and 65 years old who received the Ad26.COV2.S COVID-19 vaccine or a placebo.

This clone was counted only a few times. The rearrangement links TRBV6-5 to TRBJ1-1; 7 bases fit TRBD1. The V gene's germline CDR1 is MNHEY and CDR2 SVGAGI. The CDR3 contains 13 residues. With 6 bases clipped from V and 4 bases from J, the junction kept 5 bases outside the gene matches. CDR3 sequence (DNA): TGTGCCAGCAGCAGCGGACAGGCCACTGAAGCTTTCTTT. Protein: CASSSGQATEAFF.

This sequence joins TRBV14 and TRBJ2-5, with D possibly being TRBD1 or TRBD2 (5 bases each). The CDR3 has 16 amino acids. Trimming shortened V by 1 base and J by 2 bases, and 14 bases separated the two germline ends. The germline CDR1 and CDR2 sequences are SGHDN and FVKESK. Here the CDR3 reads CASSQGGRGPQETQYF. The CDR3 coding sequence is TGTGCCAGCAGCCAAGGGGGTCGGGGCCCACAAGAGACCCAGTACTTC.

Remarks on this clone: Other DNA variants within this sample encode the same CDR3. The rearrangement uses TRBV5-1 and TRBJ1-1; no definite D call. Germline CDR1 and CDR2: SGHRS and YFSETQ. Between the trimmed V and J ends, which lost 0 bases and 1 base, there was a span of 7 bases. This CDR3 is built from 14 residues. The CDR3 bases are TGCGCCAGCAGCTTGGAAGGGTCGAACACTGAAGCTTTCTTT. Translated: CASSLEGSNTEAFF.

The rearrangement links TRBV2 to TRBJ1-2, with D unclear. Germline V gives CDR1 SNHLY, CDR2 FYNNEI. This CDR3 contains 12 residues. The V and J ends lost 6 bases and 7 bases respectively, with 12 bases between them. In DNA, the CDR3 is TGTGCCAGCAGGGATGAGGTGGGTGGCTACACCTTC. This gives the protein CASRDEVGGYTF.

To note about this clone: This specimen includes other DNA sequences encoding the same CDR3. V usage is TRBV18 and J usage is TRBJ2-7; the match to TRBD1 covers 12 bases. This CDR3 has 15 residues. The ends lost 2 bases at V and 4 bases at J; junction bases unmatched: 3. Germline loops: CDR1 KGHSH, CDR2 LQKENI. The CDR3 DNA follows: TGTGCCAGCTCACCATCGGGACAGGGGGCGTACGAGCAGTACTTC. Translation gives CASSPSGQGAYEQYF.

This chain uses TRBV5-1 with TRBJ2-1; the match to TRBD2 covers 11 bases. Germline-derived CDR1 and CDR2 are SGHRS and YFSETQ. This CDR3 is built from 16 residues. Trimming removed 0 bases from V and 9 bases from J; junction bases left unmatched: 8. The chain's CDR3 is CASSLDILAGASEQFF. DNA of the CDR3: TGCGCCAGCAGCTTGGATATACTAGCGGGGGCAAGTGAGCAGTTCTTC.

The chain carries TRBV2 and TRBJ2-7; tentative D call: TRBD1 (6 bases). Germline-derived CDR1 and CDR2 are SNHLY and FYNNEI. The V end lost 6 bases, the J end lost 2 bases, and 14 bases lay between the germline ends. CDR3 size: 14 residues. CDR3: CASSEQGYPYEQYF. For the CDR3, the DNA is TGTGCCAGCAGCGAACAGGGCTATCCCTACGAGCAGTACTTC.

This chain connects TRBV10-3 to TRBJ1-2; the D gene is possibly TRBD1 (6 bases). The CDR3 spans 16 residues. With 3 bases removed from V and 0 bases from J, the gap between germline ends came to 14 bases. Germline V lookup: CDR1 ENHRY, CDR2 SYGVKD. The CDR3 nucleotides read TGTGCCATCAGTGATAGGTCCGGGGGCTCTAACTATGGCTACACCTTC. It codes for CAISDRSGGSNYGYTF.

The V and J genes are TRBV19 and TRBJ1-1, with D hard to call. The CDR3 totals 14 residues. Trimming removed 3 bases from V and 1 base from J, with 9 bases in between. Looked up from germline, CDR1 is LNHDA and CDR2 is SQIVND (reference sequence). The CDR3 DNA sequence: TGTGCCAGTAGTATCTCCTCGGCGAACACTGAAGCTTTCTTT. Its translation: CASSISSANTEAFF. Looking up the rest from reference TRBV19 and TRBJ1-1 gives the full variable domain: DGGITQSPKYLFRKEGQNVTLSCEQNLNHDAMYWYRQDPGQGLRLIYYSQIVNDFQKGDIAEGYSVSREKKESFPLTVTSAQKNPTAFYLCASSISSANTEAFFGQGTRLTVV.

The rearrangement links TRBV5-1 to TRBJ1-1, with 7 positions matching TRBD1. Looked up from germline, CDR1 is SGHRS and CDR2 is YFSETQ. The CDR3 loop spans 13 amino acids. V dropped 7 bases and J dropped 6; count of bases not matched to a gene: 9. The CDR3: CASGNRGSPEAFF. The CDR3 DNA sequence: TGCGCCAGCGGGAACAGGGGAAGCCCTGAAGCTTTCTTT. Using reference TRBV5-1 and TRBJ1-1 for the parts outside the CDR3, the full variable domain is KAGVTQTPRYLIKTRGQQVTLSCSPISGHRSVSWYQQTPGQGLQFLFEYFSETQRNKGNFPGRFSGRQFSNSRSEMNVSTLELGDSALYLCASGNRGSPEAFFGQGTRLTVV.

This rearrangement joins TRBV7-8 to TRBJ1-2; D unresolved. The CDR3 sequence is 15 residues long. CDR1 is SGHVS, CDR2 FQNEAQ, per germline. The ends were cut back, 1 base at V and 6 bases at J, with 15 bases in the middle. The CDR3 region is CASSLGVSLGHGYTF. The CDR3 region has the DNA TGTGCCAGCAGCTTAGGTGTTTCTCTAGGGCATGGCTACACCTTC. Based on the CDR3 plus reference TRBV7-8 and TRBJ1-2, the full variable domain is GAGVSQSPRYKVAKRGQDVALRCDPISGHVSLFWYQQALGQGPEFLTYFQNEAQLDKSGLPSDRFFAERPEGSVSTLKIQRTQQEDSAVYLCASSLGVSLGHGYTFGSGTRLTVV.

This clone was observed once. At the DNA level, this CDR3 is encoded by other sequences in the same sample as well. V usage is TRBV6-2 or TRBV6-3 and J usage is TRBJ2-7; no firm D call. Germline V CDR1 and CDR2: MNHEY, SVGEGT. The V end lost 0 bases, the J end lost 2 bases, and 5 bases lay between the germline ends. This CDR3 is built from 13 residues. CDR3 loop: CASSYSRTYEQYF. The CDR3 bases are TGTGCCAGCAGTTACTCGAGGACCTACGAGCAGTACTTC.

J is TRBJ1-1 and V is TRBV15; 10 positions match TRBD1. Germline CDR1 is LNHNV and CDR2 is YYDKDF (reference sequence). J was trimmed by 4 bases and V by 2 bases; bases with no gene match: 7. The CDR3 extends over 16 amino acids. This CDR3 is CATSRRFDRGPTEAFF. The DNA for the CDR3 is TGTGCCACCAGCAGACGATTCGACAGGGGGCCCACTGAAGCTTTCTTT.

As DNA, the CDR3 is TGTGCCAGCAGTGATTCCGACAGGGGCACTGAAGCTTTCTTT. It is translated as CASSDSDRGTEAFF. The V call is TRBV2, the J call TRBJ1-1, with 8 positions matching TRBD1. The CDR3 runs 14 residues. V shed 3 bases, J shed 4 bases, and the junction held 4 bases outside the gene matches. Germline assignment: CDR1 SNHLY and CDR2 FYNNEI.

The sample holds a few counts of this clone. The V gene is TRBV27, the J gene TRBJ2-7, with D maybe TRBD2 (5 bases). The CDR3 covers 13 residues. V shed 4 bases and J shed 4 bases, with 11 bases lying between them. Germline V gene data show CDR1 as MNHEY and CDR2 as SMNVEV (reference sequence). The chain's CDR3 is CASSSLSGYEQYF. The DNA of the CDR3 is TGTGCCAGCAGTTCCCTCTCGGGGTACGAGCAGTACTTC.

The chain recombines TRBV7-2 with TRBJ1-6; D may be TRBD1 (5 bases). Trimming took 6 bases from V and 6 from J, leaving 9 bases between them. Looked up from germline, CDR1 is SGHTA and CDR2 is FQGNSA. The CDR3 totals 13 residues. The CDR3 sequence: CASSRQTNSPLHF. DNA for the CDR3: TGTGCCAGCAGTCGACAGACTAATTCACCCCTCCACTTT.

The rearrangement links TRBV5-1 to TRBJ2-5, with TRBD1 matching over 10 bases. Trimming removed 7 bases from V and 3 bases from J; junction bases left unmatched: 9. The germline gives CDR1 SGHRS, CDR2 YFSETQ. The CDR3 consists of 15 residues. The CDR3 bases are TGCGCCAGCCATCGATCGACAGGGGGCGAAGAGACCCAGTACTTC. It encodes CASHRSTGGEETQYF.

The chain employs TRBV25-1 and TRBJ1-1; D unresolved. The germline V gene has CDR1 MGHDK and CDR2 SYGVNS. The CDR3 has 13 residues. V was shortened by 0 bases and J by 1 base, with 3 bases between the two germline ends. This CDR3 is CASSEYGNTEAFF. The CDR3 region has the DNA TGTGCCAGCAGTGAATACGGGAACACTGAAGCTTTCTTT.

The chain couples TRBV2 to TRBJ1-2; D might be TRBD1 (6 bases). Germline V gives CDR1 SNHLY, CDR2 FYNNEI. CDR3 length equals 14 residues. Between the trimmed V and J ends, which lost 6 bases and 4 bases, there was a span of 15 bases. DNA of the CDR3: TGTGCCAGCAGAGGGGGTGGGCCCCGCTATGGCTACACCTTC. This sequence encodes CASRGGGPRYGYTF.

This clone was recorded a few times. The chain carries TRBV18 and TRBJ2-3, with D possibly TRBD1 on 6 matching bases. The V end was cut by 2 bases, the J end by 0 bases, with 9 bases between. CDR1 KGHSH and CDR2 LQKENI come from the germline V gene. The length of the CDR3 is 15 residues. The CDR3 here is CASSPRQESTDTQYF. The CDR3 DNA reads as TGTGCCAGCTCACCAAGACAGGAGAGCACAGATACGCAGTATTTT.

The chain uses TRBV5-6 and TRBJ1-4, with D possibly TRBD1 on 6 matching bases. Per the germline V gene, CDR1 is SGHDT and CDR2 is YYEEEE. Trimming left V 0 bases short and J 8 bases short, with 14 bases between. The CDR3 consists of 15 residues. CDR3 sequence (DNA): TGTGCCAGCAGCTTGGCCCGGGACATGGAGGAAAAACTGTTTTTT. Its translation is CASSLARDMEEKLFF.

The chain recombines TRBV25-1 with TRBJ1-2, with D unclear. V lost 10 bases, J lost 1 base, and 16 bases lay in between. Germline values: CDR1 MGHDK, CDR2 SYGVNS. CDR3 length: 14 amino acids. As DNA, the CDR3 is TGTGCCAACCCCGTGACGGATGATAACTATGGCTACACCTTC. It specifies CANPVTDDNYGYTF.

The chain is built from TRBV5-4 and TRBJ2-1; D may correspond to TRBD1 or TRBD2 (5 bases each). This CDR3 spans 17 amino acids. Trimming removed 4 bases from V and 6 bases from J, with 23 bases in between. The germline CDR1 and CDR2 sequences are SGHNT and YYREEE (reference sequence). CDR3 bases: TGTGCCAGCAGCCCTTTCCCCCGAGGGGCTGTGAGCAATGAGCAGTTCTTC. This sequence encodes CASSPFPRGAVSNEQFF. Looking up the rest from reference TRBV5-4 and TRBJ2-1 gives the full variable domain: ETGVTQSPTHLIKTRGQQVTLRCSSQSGHNTVSWYQQALGQGPQFIFQYYREEENGRGNFPPRFSGLQFPNYSSELNVNALELDDSALYLCASSPFPRGAVSNEQFFGPGTRLTVL.

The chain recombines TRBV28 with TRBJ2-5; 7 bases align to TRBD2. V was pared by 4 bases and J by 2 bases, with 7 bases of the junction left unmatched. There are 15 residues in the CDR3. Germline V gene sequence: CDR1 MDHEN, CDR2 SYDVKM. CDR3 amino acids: CASSYGGGFQETQYF. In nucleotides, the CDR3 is TGTGCCAGCAGTTATGGGGGGGGGTTTCAAGAGACCCAGTACTTC.

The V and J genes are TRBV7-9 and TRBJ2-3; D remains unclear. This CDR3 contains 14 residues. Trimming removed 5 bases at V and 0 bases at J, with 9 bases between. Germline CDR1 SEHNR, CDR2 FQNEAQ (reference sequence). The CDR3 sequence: CASSLPASTDTQYF. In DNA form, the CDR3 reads TGTGCCAGCAGCCTCCCAGCTAGCACAGATACGCAGTATTTT.

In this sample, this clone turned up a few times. For the CDR3, the DNA is TGCAGCGTTGCACTAGCGGGGGGCCTCACCGGGGAGCTGTTTTTT. Translating gives CSVALAGGLTGELFF. The chain links TRBV29-1 to TRBJ2-2, with TRBD2 matching 12 bases. J lost 4 bases, V lost 4 bases, and 4 bases had no gene match. This CDR3 is 15 amino acids long. The V gene's germline CDR1 is SQVTM and CDR2 ANQGSEA.

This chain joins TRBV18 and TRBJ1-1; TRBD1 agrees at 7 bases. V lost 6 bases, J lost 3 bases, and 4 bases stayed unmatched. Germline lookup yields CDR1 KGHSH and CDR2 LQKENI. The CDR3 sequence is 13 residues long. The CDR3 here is CASSHDRDTEAFF. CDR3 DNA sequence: TGTGCCAGCTCCCACGACAGGGACACTGAAGCTTTCTTT.

The CDR3 protein is CASSYSGGAGNQPQHF. The CDR3 DNA sequence: TGTGCCAGCAGTTACTCAGGGGGGGCTGGCAATCAGCCCCAGCATTTT. The chain couples TRBV6-5 to TRBJ1-5, with D possibly being TRBD1 (6 bases). Germline V gene lookup returns CDR1 MNHEY and CDR2 SVGAGI. With 0 bases removed from V and 2 bases from J, the gap between germline ends came to 11 bases. The CDR3 contains 16 residues.

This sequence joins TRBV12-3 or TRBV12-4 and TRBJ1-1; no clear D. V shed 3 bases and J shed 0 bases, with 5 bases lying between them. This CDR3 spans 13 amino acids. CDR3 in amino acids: CASSFDVNTEAFF. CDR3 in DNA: TGTGCCAGCAGTTTCGACGTGAACACTGAAGCTTTCTTT.

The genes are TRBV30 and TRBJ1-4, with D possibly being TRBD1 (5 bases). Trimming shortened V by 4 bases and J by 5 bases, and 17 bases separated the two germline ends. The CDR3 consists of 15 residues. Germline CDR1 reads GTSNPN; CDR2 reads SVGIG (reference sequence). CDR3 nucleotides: TGTGCCTGGAAGGGGACCGGGACGGGGAATGAAAAACTGTTTTTT. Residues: CAWKGTGTGNEKLFF.

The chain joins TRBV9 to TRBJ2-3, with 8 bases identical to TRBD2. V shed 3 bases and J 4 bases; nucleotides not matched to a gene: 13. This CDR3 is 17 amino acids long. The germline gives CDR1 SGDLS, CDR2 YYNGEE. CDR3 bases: TGTGCCAGCAGCGGCCCAGCGGGGGATATTTTTGCAGATACGCAGTATTTT. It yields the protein CASSGPAGDIFADTQYF.